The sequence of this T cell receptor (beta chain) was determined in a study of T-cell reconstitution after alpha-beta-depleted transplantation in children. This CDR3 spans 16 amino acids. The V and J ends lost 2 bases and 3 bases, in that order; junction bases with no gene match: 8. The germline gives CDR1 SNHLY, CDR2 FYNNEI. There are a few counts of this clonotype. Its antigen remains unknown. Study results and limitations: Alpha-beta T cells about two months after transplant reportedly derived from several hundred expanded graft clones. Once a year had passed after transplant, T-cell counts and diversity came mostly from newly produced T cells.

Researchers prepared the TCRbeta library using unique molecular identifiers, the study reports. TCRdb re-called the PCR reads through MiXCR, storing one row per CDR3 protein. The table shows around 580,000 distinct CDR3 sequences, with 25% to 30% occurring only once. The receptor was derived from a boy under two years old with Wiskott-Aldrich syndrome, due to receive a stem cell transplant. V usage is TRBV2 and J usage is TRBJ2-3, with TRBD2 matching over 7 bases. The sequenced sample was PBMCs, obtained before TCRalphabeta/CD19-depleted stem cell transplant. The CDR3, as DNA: TGTGCCAGCAGTGAATCTACGGCGGGAGTGACAGATACGCAGTATTTT. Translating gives CASSESTAGVTDTQYF.